These 20 T cell receptor beta chains were sequenced from one sample in a study of neurological immune-mediated disorders. TCRdb fed the 5' RACE reads into MiXCR, producing one record per CDR3 protein. Among around 29,000 distinct CDR3 sequences listed, 9% to 14% were seen once. Sequencing was performed on PBMCs. The source is a woman in her sixties in good health.

This clonotype was counted many times. The chain uses TRBV5-1 and TRBJ2-7; 10 positions agree with TRBD2. Germline CDR1 and CDR2: SGHRS and YFSETQ. J gave up 2 bases and V 1 base, and 6 bases lay outside the gene matches. This CDR3 is 16 amino acids long. The CDR3 is CASSLTLAGAAYEQYF. The CDR3 region has the DNA TGCGCCAGCAGCTTGACGCTAGCGGGGGCCGCCTACGAGCAGTACTTC.

This clonotype appeared many times. The rearrangement links TRBV12-3 or TRBV12-4 to TRBJ2-5; possible D gene TRBD1, 5 bases. This CDR3 has 14 amino acids. V was cut by 6 bases and J by 5 bases, with 16 bases left in between. The CDR3 reads CASSKGLGVETQYF. CDR3 nucleotide sequence: TGTGCCAGCAGCAAGGGGTTAGGTGTCGAGACCCAGTACTTC.

The sample holds many counts of this clonotype. The V and J genes are TRBV5-1 and TRBJ2-1; a weak D match, TRBD1 (6 bases). CDR1 is SGHRS, CDR2 YFSETQ, per germline. V gave up 3 bases and J gave up 5 bases, with 15 bases separating them. The CDR3 loop spans 15 amino acids. CDR3: CASSSRASGDNEQFF. The DNA for the CDR3 is TGCGCCAGCAGCTCTCGGGCCTCAGGGGACAATGAGCAGTTCTTC.

This clonotype was detected many times. V and J are TRBV3-2 and TRBJ2-7; the DNA was not compared with TRBD1, the D call given in the table. TRBV3-2 is given as a pseudogene. This CDR3 region has 12 residues. The CDR3 region is CASSQEGRNKYF. In DNA form, the CDR3 reads TGTGCCAGCAGCCAGGAGGGGCGGAACAAGTACTTC.

This clonotype was detected ten times or more. The chain has TRBV20-1 and TRBJ2-4; 8 nucleotides line up with TRBD1. V trimming: 6 bases; J trimming: 6 bases; junction bases outside the gene matches: 10. The CDR3 consists of 14 residues. CDR1 and CDR2 (germline): DFQATT, SNEGSKA (reference sequence). This CDR3 is CSAPSSGGGNIQYF. The CDR3, as DNA: TGCAGTGCCCCGTCGTCAGGGGGCGGAAACATTCAGTACTTC.

With respect to this clonotype: With a much larger clone just one base away, this may be a read error. J is TRBJ1-1 and V is TRBV5-1; D is uncertain. This CDR3 spans 14 amino acids. CDR1 SGHRS and CDR2 YFSETQ come from the germline V gene. CDR3 sequence (DNA): TGCACCAGCAGCTCCCTCTCAGCGAACACTGAAGCTTTCTTT. Translation: CTSSSLSANTEAFF.

This clonotype occurred many times. The chain uses TRBV20-1 and TRBJ2-2; no clear D gene. The V end was cut by 5 bases, the J end by 2 bases, with 3 bases between. From germline, CDR1 is DFQATT and CDR2 SNEGSKA (reference sequence). The CDR3 consists of 11 residues. CDR3 amino acids: CSAANTGELFF. CDR3 nucleotides: TGCAGTGCTGCCAACACCGGGGAGCTGTTTTTT.

This clonotype was detected ten times or more. The chain joins TRBV5-1 to TRBJ2-1; the match to TRBD1 covers 10 bases. V lost 2 bases to trimming and J lost 5 bases; unmatched junction nucleotides: 1. The CDR3 loop spans 14 amino acids. Germline V gives CDR1 SGHRS, CDR2 YFSETQ. The chain's CDR3 is CASSFGQGDNEQFF. CDR3 nucleotides: TGCGCCAGCAGCTTTGGACAGGGGGACAATGAGCAGTTCTTC.

This clonotype was detected ten times or more. The chain has TRBV5-1 and TRBJ1-2; 7 bases are shared with TRBD1. The V gene end was trimmed by 2 bases and the J gene end by 4 bases; junction bases not matched to a gene: 8. Germline-derived CDR1 and CDR2 are SGHRS and YFSETQ. The length of the CDR3 is 15 residues. CDR3 region: CASSLTATGFYGYTF. The CDR3 DNA sequence: TGCGCCAGCAGCTTAACCGCGACAGGGTTCTATGGCTACACCTTC.

Ten or more counts support this clonotype. This chain links TRBV7-2 with TRBJ1-2; D ambiguous. Germline V gives CDR1 SGHTA, CDR2 FQGNSA. The CDR3 spans 14 residues. Trimming stripped 2 bases from V and 7 bases from J, with 14 bases between. This CDR3 is CASSLNRAAPGYTF. DNA of the CDR3: TGTGCCAGCAGCTTAAATAGGGCGGCCCCTGGCTACACCTTC.

This clonotype was detected only a few times. This could be a read error, since a much larger clone is one nucleotide away. The chain uses TRBV5-1 and TRBJ1-6; 10 nucleotides align to TRBD1. The germline V gene has CDR1 SGHRS and CDR2 YFSETQ. CDR3 length: 18 residues. CDR3 loop: CASILDTGTGAYNSPLHF. The CDR3 coding sequence is TGCGCCAGCATCTTGGATACCGGGACAGGGGCCTATAATTCACCCCTCCACTTT.

There are many counts of this clonotype. The chain has TRBV20-1 and TRBJ2-1; D unclear. Per the germline V gene, CDR1 is DFQATT and CDR2 is SNEGSKA (reference sequence). Between the trimmed V and J ends, which lost 0 bases and 5 bases, there was a span of 11 bases. The CDR3 sequence is 14 residues long. The CDR3 loop is CSAREVLRDNEQFF. The CDR3 DNA follows: TGCAGTGCTAGAGAAGTCTTGAGAGACAATGAGCAGTTCTTC.

This clonotype was counted at least ten times. This chain links TRBV20-1 with TRBJ1-1, with 7 nucleotides matching TRBD1. Germline V gene lookup returns CDR1 DFQATT and CDR2 SNEGSKA (reference sequence). J gave up 1 base and V 6 bases, and 8 bases lay outside the gene matches. CDR3 length equals 14 residues. The CDR3: CSAQRGQANTEAFF. The CDR3 DNA reads as TGCAGTGCCCAACGAGGACAGGCGAACACTGAAGCTTTCTTT.

This clonotype has a count of ten or more. The chain uses TRBV6-2 or TRBV6-3 and TRBJ1-1; possibly TRBD1 for D (5 bases). Trimming stripped 5 bases from V and 1 base from J, with 14 bases between. The CDR3 contains 15 residues. CDR1 is MNHEY and CDR2 is SVGEGT in the germline V gene. CDR3 sequence (DNA): TGTGCCAGCAGTAAAACCACAGGAGGGAACACTGAAGCTTTCTTT. It translates to CASSKTTGGNTEAFF.

This clonotype appeared many times. This rearrangement joins TRBV12-3 or TRBV12-4 to TRBJ1-5; 8 bases are shared with TRBD1. V shed 4 bases, J shed 4 bases, and the junction held 6 bases outside the gene matches. This CDR3 spans 15 amino acids. The CDR3 reads CASSSGGSENQPQHF. CDR3 nucleotides: TGTGCCAGCAGTTCAGGGGGCAGCGAAAATCAGCCCCAGCATTTT.

This clonotype has a single count. J is TRBJ2-1 and V is TRBV20-1; 10 bases are shared with TRBD2. The trim removed 6 bases at V and 9 bases at J, leaving 14 bases unmatched. The CDR3 length is 15 residues. Germline assignment: CDR1 DFQATT and CDR2 SNEGSKA (reference sequence). CDR3: CSAHQIIAGGGEQFF. The CDR3 DNA reads as TGCAGTGCGCACCAGATTATAGCGGGGGGTGGTGAGCAGTTCTTC.

This clonotype was observed a few times. J is TRBJ2-3 and V is TRBV6-6; the match to TRBD1 covers 7 bases. Per germline, CDR1 MNHNY and CDR2 SVGAGI (reference sequence). Unmatched junction bases numbered 12, after V lost 2 bases and J lost 1 base. CDR3 length: 18 residues. The CDR3 protein is CASSYPLTGAGGTDTQYF. DNA of the CDR3: TGTGCCAGCAGTTACCCCTTAACAGGGGCTGGGGGCACAGATACGCAGTATTTT.

This clonotype occurred many times. This chain uses TRBV7-2 with TRBJ1-6; 9 nucleotides match TRBD1. The CDR3 is 15 residues long. Trimming cost V 4 bases and J 10 bases; bases outside gene matches: 8. Germline V gene lookup returns CDR1 SGHTA and CDR2 FQGNSA. CDR3 region: CASSSFGQGNSPLHF. The CDR3 bases are TGTGCCAGCAGCTCATTCGGACAGGGGAACTCACCCCTCCACTTT.

This rearrangement joins TRBV3-1 to TRBJ1-1; no definite D call. V lost 5 bases, J lost 7 bases, and 14 bases lay in between. The CDR3 sequence is 13 residues long. CDR1 LGHDT and CDR2 YNNKEL come from the germline V gene (reference sequence). The CDR3 here is CASSVDFLGEAFF. The CDR3 nucleotides are TGTGCCAGCAGCGTAGACTTCCTGGGTGAAGCTTTCTTT.

This clonotype was seen many times. V is TRBV11-2 and J is TRBJ2-3, with 9 bases matching TRBD1. CDR1 SGHAT and CDR2 FQNNGV come from the germline V gene. V was pared by 8 bases and J by 8 bases, with 11 bases of the junction left unmatched. CDR3 length: 14 amino acids. The DNA for the CDR3 is TGTGCCAGCGGGTGGACAGGGGAGGGAGGTACGCAGTATTTT. This gives the protein CASGWTGEGGTQYF.